This record looks at one TCR beta chain sequence and its context. This entry is derived from a study of T cells in lung cancer brain metastases. Study in general: No interval therapy was given to nine tenths of the roughly 20 patients.

The CDR3 is 13 amino acids. Looked up from germline, CDR1 is KGHSH and CDR2 is LQKENI. The germline V and J ends were trimmed by 5 bases and 1 base, with 9 bases remaining between them. Each sample used roughly 2.24–4.92 ug genomic DNA, matched between paired samples. Measured with immunoSEQ multiplex PCR; TCRdb has only the in-frame clones, and not every one. The sample consists of approximately 5,300 clones, nearly 90% of them appearing once. V is TRBV18 and J is TRBJ2-7, with D tentatively TRBD1 (6 bases). Sequenced material: tumor tissue from the primary lung tumor. This sequence was found in a woman aged 45-60 years with non-small cell lung cancer. The CDR3 DNA sequence: TGTGCCAGCTCAGGGGGCGCATCCTACGAGCAGTACGTC. Residues: CASSGGASYEQYV.